The source of this T cell receptor (beta chain) is a study of tumor and adjacent non-tumor tissue in lung cancer. Overall study: Aged about 30 to 76 years, patients included roughly eleven men and 4 or 5 women with stage I to III disease.

Three rounds of nested PCR, following a modified ARM-PCR protocol, produced the TCRbeta library. One entry per CDR3 protein, called by TCRdb with MiXCR from the multiplex PCR reads. In the table there are 80,000 to 130,000 distinct CDR3 sequences, about 62% of which are singletons. Findings and caveats of the study: Significantly higher TCR diversity was found in tumor than normal lung.

The template was RNA from unsorted bulk tissue. The normal lung tissue was taken more than 3 cm from the tumor edge. This CDR3 is 15 amino acids long. The germline gives CDR1 SGHAT, CDR2 FQNNGV. This clonotype came up a few times. Its antigen is currently unknown. One end of the junction fails to match germline, which may point to a read error. The sequence was collected from a man aged 30 to 45 with non-small cell lung cancer. V usage is TRBV11-2 and J usage is TRBJ1-2; 9 positions match TRBD1. Sequencing used distant non-tumor lung tissue. Written as DNA, the CDR3 is TGTGCCAGCAGCACGGGGACAGGGAATAACTATGGCAACACCTTC. It encodes CASSTGTGNNYGNTF.